The 18 T cell receptor beta chains below come from one sample, sequenced in a study of blood T cell repertoires in COVID-19. Profiling relied on immunoSEQ multiplex PCR, and the TCRdb table lists in-frame clones only, not all of them. Found here are fewer than 110,000 clones, about nine tenths of them singletons; the top ten hold roughly 1.2%. Sample: peripheral blood. All receptors come from a woman between 25 and 40 years old with acute or convalescent COVID-19.

The V call is TRBV5-1, the J call TRBJ1-2; D remains ambiguous. The ends were cut back, 0 bases at V and 4 bases at J, with 13 bases in the middle. Germline CDR1 reads SGHRS; CDR2 reads YFSETQ. This CDR3 has 15 residues. Here the CDR3 reads CASSLDEFQSYGYTF. In DNA, the CDR3 is TGCGCCAGCAGCTTGGACGAGTTTCAATCCTATGGCTACACCTTC.

The chain combines TRBV7-3 with TRBJ2-1; 9 bases map to TRBD2. With 1 base clipped from V and 5 bases from J, the junction kept 6 bases outside the gene matches. CDR3 length: 16 amino acids. Germline V gives CDR1 SGHTA, CDR2 FQGTGA. The CDR3 here is CASSLNSGGYNNEQFF. In nucleotides, the CDR3 is TGTGCCAGCAGCTTAAATAGCGGGGGCTATAACAATGAGCAGTTCTTC.

The V and J genes are TRBV2 and TRBJ1-5, with a possible D match to TRBD1 (6 bases). With 6 bases removed from V and 5 bases from J, the gap between germline ends came to 11 bases. CDR1 and CDR2 from the germline V gene are SNHLY and FYNNEI. The CDR3 has 13 amino acids. In DNA form, the CDR3 reads TGTGCCAGCAGGGCAGGGGATTATCAGCCCCAGCATTTT. It is translated as CASRAGDYQPQHF.

A remark on this clone: Additional DNA sequences in this sample encode the identical CDR3. The V gene is TRBV6-5, the J gene TRBJ1-1; tentatively, D is TRBD1 (5 bases). The germline CDR1 and CDR2 sequences are MNHEY and SVGAGI. The CDR3 is 14 amino acids. Deletions cut 0 bases from V and 1 base from J, with 6 bases between. CDR3 in amino acids: CASSYSGGNTEAFF. As DNA, the CDR3 is TGTGCCAGCAGTTACTCCGGGGGGAACACTGAAGCTTTCTTT.

As for this clone: This specimen includes other DNA sequences encoding the same CDR3. The chain couples TRBV5-1 to TRBJ2-3; 8 nucleotides line up with TRBD1. Germline V gives CDR1 SGHRS, CDR2 YFSETQ. Trimming took 7 bases from V and 0 from J; bases not matched to a gene: 7. The CDR3 is made up of 15 amino acids. For the CDR3, the DNA is TGCGCCAGCTTAAGGGACAGGCCTAGCACAGATACGCAGTATTTT. It is translated as CASLRDRPSTDTQYF.

The chain couples TRBV5-1 to TRBJ2-7; D is possibly TRBD2 (5 bases). The CDR3 runs 12 residues. Germline values: CDR1 SGHRS, CDR2 YFSETQ. The ends were cut back, 2 bases at V and 4 bases at J, with 7 bases in the middle. In DNA, the CDR3 is TGCGCCAGCAGCTTCGGAGGTTACGAGCAGTACTTC. Its protein product is CASSFGGYEQYF.

This clone was counted a few times. This sequence joins TRBV7-3 and TRBJ1-5; D call uncertain. There are 13 residues in the CDR3. Germline V gene sequence: CDR1 SGHTA, CDR2 FQGTGA. V was shortened by 6 bases and J by 2 bases, with 8 bases between the two germline ends. The CDR3 loop reads CASRPLGNQPQHF. DNA for the CDR3: TGTGCCAGCAGGCCACTGGGCAATCAGCCCCAGCATTTT.

This chain uses TRBV19 with TRBJ2-3; 10 nucleotides align to TRBD2. Germline V gene lookup returns CDR1 LNHDA and CDR2 SQIVND (reference sequence). This CDR3 region has 15 residues. The V segment lost 5 bases and the J segment 3 bases; nucleotides outside the gene matches: 5. In DNA form, the CDR3 reads TGTGCCAGTAGTTCCCTAGCGGGAGTTACAGATACGCAGTATTTT. It encodes CASSSLAGVTDTQYF.

The chain is built from TRBV27 and TRBJ2-7; maybe TRBD1 (5 bases). The V gene's germline CDR1 is MNHEY and CDR2 SMNVEV (reference sequence). The length of the CDR3 is 11 residues. The V and J ends lost 5 bases and 3 bases respectively, with 5 bases between them. CDR3 sequence: CASSRGYEQYF. The DNA for the CDR3 is TGTGCCAGCAGTAGGGGCTACGAGCAGTACTTC.

The chain combines TRBV2 with TRBJ2-7; 12 bases are shared with TRBD1. CDR3 length equals 13 residues. V dropped 6 bases and J dropped 5; count of bases not matched to a gene: 2. CDR1 SNHLY and CDR2 FYNNEI come from the germline V gene. In DNA, the CDR3 is TGTGCCAGCAGGGGGACAGGGGGCAACGAGCAGTACTTC. Residues: CASRGTGGNEQYF.

This chain connects TRBV28 to TRBJ2-5; possible D gene TRBD1, 5 bases. This CDR3 spans 19 amino acids. Deletions cut 6 bases from V and 5 bases from J, with 31 bases between. In germline, CDR1 is MDHEN, CDR2 SYDVKM. This CDR3 reads CASSPRAKNILAGLETQYF. CDR3 coding DNA: TGTGCCAGCAGCCCCCGGGCCAAAAATATTTTAGCAGGGTTGGAGACCCAGTACTTC.

V gene TRBV4-1 combines with J gene TRBJ2-7; D gene unclear. Germline V gene lookup returns CDR1 MGHRA and CDR2 YSYEKL. CDR3 length equals 15 residues. The V end was cut by 0 bases, the J end by 3 bases, with 12 bases between. Written as DNA, the CDR3 is TGCGCCAGCAGCCAAGAACGGTCACAGTACTACGAGCAGTACTTC. Translation gives CASSQERSQYYEQYF.

The V and J genes are TRBV4-1 and TRBJ2-7; 8 bases map to TRBD2. Per the germline V gene, CDR1 is MGHRA and CDR2 is YSYEKL. CDR3 size: 14 residues. The trim removed 1 base at V and 5 bases at J, leaving 4 bases unmatched. The CDR3 sequence is CASSQGAGAHEQYF. The CDR3, as DNA: TGCGCCAGCAGCCAAGGAGCGGGGGCCCACGAGCAGTACTTC.

The chain carries TRBV3-1 (or the pseudogene TRBV3-2) and TRBJ2-7; TRBD2 matches 13 bases. CDR3 length: 18 amino acids. After removal of 2 bases from V and 7 bases from J, the junction contained 14 bases not matched to a gene. The germline V gene encodes CDR1 LGHDT and CDR2 YNNKEL (reference sequence). DNA of the CDR3: TGTGCCAGCAGCCAATCTGCATGGACTAGCGGGAGTCTGGGTGAGCAGTACTTC. Translated: CASSQSAWTSGSLGEQYF.

The chain has TRBV3-1 (or the pseudogene TRBV3-2) and TRBJ2-7; the match to TRBD1 covers 7 bases. The ends lost 3 bases at V and 6 bases at J; junction bases unmatched: 5. CDR3 size: 13 residues. CDR1 is LGHDT and CDR2 is YNNKEL in the germline V gene (reference sequence). Here the CDR3 reads CASSQGQYSEQYF. For the CDR3, the DNA is TGTGCCAGCAGCCAGGGACAGTATAGCGAGCAGTACTTC.

The chain combines TRBV6-5 with TRBJ2-7; D is undetermined. Germline values: CDR1 MNHEY, CDR2 SVGAGI. This CDR3 contains 11 residues. Trimming pared 2 bases from V and 10 bases from J, leaving 9 bases between. CDR3 bases: TGTGCCAGCAGTTACAACGACAACCAGTACTTC. Protein product: CASSYNDNQYF.

CDR3 sequence reads: CASSEGQGSGGTEAFF. In nucleotides, the CDR3 is TGCGCCAGCAGCGAGGGACAGGGCTCAGGGGGCACTGAAGCTTTCTTT. The rearrangement links TRBV5-1 to TRBJ1-1, with 9 bases identical to TRBD1. This CDR3 is built from 16 residues. The germline V gene has CDR1 SGHRS and CDR2 YFSETQ. Losses at the gene ends were 4 bases for V and 4 bases for J; bases not matched to a gene: 11.

V gene TRBV9 combines with J gene TRBJ2-2; the D gene is possibly TRBD1 (7 bases). Germline V gives CDR1 SGDLS, CDR2 YYNGEE. The CDR3 length is 16 residues. V was trimmed by 2 bases and J by 6 bases, leaving 17 bases between them. The CDR3 protein is CASSVRGGGISGELFF. As DNA, the CDR3 is TGTGCCAGCAGCGTTCGCGGAGGGGGCATTTCCGGGGAGCTGTTTTTT.